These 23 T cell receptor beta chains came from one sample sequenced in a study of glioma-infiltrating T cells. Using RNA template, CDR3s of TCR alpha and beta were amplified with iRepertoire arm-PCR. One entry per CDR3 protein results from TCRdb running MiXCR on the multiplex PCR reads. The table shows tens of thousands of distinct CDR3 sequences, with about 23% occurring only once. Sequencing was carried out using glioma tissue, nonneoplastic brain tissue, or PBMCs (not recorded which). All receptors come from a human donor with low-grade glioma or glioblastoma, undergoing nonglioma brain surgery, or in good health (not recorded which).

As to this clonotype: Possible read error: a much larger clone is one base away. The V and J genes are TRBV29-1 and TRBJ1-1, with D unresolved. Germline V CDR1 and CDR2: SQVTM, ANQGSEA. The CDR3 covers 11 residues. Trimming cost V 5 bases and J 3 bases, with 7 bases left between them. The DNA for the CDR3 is TGCAGCGTTAAGGTGTACACTGAAGCTTTCTTT. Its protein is CSVKVYTEAFF. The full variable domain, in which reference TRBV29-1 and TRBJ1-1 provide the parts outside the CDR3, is SAVISQKPSRDICQRGTSLTIQCQVDSQVTMMFWYRQQPGQSLTLIATANQGSEATYESGFVIDKFPISRPNLTFSTLTVSNMSPEDSSIYLCSVKVYTEAFFGQGTRLTVV.

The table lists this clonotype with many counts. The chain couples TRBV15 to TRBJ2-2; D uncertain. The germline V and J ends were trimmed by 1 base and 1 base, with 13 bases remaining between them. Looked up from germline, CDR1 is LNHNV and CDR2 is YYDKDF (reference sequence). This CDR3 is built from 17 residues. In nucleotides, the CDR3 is TGTGCCACCAGCAGAGGGAGAGGCATAAAGAACACCGGGGAGCTGTTTTTT. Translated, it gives CATSRGRGIKNTGELFF.

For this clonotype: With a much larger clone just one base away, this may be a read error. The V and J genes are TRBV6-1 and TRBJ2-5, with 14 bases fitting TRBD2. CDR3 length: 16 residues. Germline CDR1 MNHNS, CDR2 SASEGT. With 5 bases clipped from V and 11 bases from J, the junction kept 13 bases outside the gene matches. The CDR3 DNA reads TGTGCCAGCAGTCCCGGACTAGCGGGAGGAAATAATGAGCAGTACTTC. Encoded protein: CASSPGLAGGNNEQYF.

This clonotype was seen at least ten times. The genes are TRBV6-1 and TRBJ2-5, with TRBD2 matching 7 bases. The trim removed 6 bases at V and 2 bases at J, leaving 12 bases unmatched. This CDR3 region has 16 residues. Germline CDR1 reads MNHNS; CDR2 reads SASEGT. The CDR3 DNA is TGTGCCAGCAGCCGTGGAGCGCTAGCGGCTCAAGAGACCCAGTACTTC. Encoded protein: CASSRGALAAQETQYF.

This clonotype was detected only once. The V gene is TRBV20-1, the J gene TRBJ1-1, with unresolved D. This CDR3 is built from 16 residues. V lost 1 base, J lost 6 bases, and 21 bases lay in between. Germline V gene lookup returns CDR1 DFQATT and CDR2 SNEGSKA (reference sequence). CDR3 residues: CSARVAFGRHLAEAFF. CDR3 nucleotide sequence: TGCAGTGCTAGAGTAGCGTTTGGGCGGCACCTGGCTGAAGCTTTCTTT.

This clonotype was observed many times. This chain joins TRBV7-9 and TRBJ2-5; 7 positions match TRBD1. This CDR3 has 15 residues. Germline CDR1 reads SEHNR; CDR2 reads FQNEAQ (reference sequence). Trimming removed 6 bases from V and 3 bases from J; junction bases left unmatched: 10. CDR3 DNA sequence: TGTGCCAGCAGTTTACAGGGGTTTGGGAAAGAGACCCAGTACTTC. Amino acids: CASSLQGFGKETQYF.

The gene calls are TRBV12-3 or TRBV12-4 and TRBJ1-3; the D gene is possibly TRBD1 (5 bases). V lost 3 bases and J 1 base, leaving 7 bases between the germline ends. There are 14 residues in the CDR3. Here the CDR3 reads CASSLGGSGNTIYF. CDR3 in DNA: TGTGCCAGCAGTTTGGGGGGATCTGGAAACACCATATATTTT.

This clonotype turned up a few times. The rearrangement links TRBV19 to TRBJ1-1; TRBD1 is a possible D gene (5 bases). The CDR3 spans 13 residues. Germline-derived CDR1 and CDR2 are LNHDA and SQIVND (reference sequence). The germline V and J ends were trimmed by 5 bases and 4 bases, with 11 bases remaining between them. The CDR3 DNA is TGTGCCAGTAGTTTCGCGACAGTCACTGAAGCTTTCTTT. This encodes CASSFATVTEAFF. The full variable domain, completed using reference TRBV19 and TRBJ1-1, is DGGITQSPKYLFRKEGQNVTLSCEQNLNHDAMYWYRQDPGQGLRLIYYSQIVNDFQKGDIAEGYSVSREKKESFPLTVTSAQKNPTAFYLCASSFATVTEAFFGQGTRLTVV.

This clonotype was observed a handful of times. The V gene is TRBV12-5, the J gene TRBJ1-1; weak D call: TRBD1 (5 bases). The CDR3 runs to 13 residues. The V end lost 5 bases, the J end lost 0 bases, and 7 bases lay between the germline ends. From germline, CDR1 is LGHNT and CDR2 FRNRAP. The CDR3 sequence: CASGQGVNTEAFF. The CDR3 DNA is TGTGCTAGTGGTCAAGGGGTGAACACTGAAGCTTTCTTT.

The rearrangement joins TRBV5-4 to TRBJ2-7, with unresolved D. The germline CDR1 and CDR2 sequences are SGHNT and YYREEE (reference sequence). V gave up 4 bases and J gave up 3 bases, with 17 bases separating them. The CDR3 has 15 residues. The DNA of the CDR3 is TGTGCCAGCAGCCTTACAGCCTCTGGGTTCTACGAGCAGTACTTC. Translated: CASSLTASGFYEQYF. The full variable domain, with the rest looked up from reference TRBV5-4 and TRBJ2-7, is ETGVTQSPTHLIKTRGQQVTLRCSSQSGHNTVSWYQQALGQGPQFIFQYYREEENGRGNFPPRFSGLQFPNYSSELNVNALELDDSALYLCASSLTASGFYEQYFGPGTRLTVT.

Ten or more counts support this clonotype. The CDR3 loop is CAISDIYQPQHF. Here the CDR3 DNA reads TGTGCCATCAGTGATATATACCAGCCCCAGCATTTT. This chain joins TRBV10-3 and TRBJ1-5, with D unclear. CDR1 ENHRY and CDR2 SYGVKD come from the germline V gene. Trimming removed 3 bases at V and 7 bases at J, with 7 bases between. This CDR3 spans 12 amino acids.

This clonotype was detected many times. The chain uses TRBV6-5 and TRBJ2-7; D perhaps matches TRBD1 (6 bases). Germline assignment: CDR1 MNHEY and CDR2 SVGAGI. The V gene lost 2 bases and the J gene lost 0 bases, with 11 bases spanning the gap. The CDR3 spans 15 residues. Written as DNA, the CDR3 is TGTGCCAGCAGTTACCCGGGACAAGGCTCCTACGAGCAGTACTTC. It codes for CASSYPGQGSYEQYF.

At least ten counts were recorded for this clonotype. CDR3 in DNA: TGTGCCAGTAGGCCAACCACAGCGGGGTATGAGACCCAGTACTTC. This codes for CASRPTTAGYETQYF. The gene calls are TRBV19 and TRBJ2-5; 7 bases map to TRBD2. V trimming: 6 bases; J trimming: 5 bases; junction bases outside the gene matches: 12. Germline V gives CDR1 LNHDA, CDR2 SQIVND (reference sequence). The CDR3 is 15 residues long.

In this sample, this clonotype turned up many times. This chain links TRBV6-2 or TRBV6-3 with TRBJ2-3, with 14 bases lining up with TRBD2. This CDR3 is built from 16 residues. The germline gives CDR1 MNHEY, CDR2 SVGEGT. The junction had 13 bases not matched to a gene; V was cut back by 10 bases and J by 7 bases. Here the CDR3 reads CATTGLAGDHRYTQYF. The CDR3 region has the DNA TGTGCCACCACGGGACTAGCGGGGGACCACAGATATACGCAGTATTTT.

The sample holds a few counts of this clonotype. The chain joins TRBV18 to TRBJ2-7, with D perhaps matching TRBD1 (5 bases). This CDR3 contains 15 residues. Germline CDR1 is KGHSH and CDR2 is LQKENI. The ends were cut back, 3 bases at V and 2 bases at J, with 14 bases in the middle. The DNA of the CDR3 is TGTGCCAGCTCACCCAGACAGAATACGGCCTACGAGCAGTACTTC. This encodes CASSPRQNTAYEQYF.

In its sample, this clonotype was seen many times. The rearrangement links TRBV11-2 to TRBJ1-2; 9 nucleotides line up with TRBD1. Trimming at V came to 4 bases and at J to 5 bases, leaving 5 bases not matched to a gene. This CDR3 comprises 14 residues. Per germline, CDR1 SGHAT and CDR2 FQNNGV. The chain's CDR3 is CASSSVTGGYGYTF. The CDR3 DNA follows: TGTGCCAGCAGCTCGGTGACAGGGGGTTATGGCTACACCTTC.

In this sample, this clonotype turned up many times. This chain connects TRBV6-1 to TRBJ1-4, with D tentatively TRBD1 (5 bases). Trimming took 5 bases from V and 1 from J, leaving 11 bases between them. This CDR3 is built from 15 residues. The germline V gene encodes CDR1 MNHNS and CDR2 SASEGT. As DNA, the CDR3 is TGTGCCAGCAGTCCCCTTGGGGGAACTAATGAAAAACTGTTTTTT. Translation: CASSPLGGTNEKLFF.

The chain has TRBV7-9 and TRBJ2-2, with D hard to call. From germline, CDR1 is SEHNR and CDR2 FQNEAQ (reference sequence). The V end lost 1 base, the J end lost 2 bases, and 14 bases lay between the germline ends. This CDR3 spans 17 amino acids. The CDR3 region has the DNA TGTGCCAGCAGCTTAGACTCACGGATCACCAACACCGGGGAGCTGTTTTTT. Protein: CASSLDSRITNTGELFF.

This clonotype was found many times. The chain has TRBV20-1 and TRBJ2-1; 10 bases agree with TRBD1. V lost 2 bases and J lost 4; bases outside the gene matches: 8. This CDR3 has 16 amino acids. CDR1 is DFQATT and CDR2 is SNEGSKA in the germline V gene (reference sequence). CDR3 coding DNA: TGCAGTGCTAGATCCCCGACAGGGGGCCGATACAATGAGCAGTTCTTC. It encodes CSARSPTGGRYNEQFF.

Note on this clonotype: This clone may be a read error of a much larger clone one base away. The CDR3 DNA reads as TGTGCCAGCAGCAGACGGGGGCCCCAGCCCCAGCATTTT. This encodes CASSRRGPQPQHF. The J gene is TRBJ1-5, the V gene TRBV6-1; D possibly corresponds to TRBD1 (6 bases). V was shortened by 6 bases and J by 7 bases, with 13 bases between the two germline ends. Germline V CDR1 and CDR2: MNHNS, SASEGT. The CDR3 consists of 13 residues.

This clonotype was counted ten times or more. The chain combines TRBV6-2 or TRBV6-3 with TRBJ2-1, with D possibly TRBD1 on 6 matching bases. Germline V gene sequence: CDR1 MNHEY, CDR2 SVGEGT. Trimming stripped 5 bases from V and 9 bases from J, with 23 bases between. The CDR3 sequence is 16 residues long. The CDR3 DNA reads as TGTGCCAGCAGTACAAACAGGGTGATTGCTGGATTTGAGCAGTTCTTC. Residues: CASSTNRVIAGFEQFF.

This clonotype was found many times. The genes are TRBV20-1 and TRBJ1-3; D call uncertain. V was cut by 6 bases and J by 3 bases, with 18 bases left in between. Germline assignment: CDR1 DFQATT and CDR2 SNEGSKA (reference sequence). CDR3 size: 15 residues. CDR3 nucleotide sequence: TGCAGTGCACCATCCCCTTCGGGGTATGGAAACACCATATATTTT. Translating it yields CSAPSPSGYGNTIYF.

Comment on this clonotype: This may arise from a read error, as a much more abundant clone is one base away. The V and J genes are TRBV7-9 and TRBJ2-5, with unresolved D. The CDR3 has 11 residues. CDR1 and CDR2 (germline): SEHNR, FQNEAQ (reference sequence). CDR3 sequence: CATSPEETQYF. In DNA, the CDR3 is TGTGCCACCAGCCCGGAAGAGACCCAGTACTTC.